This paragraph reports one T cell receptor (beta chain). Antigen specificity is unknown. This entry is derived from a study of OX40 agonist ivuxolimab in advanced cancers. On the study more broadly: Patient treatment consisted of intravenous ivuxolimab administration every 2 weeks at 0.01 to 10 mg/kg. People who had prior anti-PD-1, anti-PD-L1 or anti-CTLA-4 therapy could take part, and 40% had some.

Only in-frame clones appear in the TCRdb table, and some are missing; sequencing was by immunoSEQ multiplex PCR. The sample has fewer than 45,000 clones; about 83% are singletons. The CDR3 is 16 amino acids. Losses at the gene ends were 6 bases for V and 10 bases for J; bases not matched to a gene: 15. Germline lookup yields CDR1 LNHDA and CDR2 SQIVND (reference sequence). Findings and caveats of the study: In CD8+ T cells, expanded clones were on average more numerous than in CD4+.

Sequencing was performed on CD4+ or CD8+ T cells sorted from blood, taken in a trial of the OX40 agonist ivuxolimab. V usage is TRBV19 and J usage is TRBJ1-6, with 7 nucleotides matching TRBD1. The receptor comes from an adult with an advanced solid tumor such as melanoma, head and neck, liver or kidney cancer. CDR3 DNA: TGTGCCAGTAGCCCACCCCAAGGGGGCCTCTACTCACCCCTCCACTTT. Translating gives CASSPPQGGLYSPLHF.